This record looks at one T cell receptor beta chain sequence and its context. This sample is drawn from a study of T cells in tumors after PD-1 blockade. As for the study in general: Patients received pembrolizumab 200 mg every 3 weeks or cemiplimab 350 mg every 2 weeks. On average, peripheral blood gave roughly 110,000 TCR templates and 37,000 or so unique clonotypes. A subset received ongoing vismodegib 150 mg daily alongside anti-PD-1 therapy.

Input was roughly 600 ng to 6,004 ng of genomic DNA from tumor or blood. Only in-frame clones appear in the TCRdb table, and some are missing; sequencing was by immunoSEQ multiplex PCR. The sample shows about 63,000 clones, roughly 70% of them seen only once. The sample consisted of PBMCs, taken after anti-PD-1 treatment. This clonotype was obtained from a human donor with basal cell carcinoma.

Here the CDR3 reads CASSQAGNQPQHF. As DNA, the CDR3 is TGTGCCAGCAGCCAGGCAGGGAATCAGCCCCAGCATTTT. The chain joins TRBV5-6 to TRBJ1-5, with D perhaps TRBD1 (5 bases). CDR1 is SGHDT and CDR2 is YYEEEE in the germline V gene. The CDR3 is 13 amino acids. Trimming took off 4 bases at V and 4 bases at J, with 9 bases between the two ends.